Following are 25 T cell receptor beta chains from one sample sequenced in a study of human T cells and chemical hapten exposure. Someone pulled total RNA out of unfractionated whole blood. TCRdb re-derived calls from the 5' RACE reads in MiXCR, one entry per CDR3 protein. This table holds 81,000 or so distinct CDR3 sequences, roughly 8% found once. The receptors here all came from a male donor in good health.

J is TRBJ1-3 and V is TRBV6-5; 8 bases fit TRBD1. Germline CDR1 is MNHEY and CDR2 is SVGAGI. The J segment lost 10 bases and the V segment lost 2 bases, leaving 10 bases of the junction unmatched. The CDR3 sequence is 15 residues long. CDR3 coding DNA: TGTGCCAGCAGTTACGGACAGGGAGTCGAAAATACCATATATTTT. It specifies CASSYGQGVENTIYF.

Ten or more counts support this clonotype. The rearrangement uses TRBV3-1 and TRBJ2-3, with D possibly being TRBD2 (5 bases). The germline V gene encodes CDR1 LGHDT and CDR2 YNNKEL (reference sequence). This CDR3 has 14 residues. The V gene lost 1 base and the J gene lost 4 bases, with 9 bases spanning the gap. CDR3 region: CASSQVASPDTQYF. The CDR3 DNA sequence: TGTGCCAGCAGCCAAGTGGCTAGCCCAGATACGCAGTATTTT.

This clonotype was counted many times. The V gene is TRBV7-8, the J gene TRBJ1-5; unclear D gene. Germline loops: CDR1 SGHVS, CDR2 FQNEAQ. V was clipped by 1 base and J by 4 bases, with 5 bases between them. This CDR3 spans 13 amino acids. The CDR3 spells CASSLVRNQPQHF. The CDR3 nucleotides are TGTGCCAGCAGCTTAGTACGTAATCAGCCCCAGCATTTT.

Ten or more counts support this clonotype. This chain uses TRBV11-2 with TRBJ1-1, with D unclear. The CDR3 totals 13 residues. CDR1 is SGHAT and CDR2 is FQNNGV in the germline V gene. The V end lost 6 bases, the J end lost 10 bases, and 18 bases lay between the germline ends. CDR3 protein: CASSYTRTAGAFF. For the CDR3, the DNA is TGTGCCAGCAGTTACACTCGGACTGCCGGAGCTTTCTTT.

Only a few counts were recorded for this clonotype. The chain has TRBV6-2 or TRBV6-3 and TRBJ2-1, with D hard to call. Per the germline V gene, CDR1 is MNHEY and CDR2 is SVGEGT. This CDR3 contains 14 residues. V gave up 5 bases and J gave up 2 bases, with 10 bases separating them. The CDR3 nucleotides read TGTGCCAGCAGTGCTAGTTACCCCTACAATGAGCAGTTCTTC. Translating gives CASSASYPYNEQFF.

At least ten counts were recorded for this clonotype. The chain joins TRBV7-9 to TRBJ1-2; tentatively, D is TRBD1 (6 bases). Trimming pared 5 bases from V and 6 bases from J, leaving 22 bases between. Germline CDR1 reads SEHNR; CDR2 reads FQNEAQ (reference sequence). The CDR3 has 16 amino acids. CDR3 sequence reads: CASSPRGPGEGDGYTF. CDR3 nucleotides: TGTGCCAGCAGCCCAAGAGGGCCAGGGGAGGGGGATGGCTACACCTTC.

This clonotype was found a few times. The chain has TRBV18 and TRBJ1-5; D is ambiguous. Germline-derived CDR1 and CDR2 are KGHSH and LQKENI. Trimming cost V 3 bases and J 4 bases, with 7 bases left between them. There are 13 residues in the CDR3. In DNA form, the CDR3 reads TGTGCCAGCTCACCGGCAACTAATCAGCCCCAGCATTTT. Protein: CASSPATNQPQHF.

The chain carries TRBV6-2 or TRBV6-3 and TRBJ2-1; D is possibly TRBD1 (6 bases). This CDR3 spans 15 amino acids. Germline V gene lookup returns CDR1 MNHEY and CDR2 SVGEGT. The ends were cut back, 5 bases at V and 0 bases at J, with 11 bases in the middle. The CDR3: CASSATGSSYNEQFF. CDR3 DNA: TGTGCCAGCAGTGCCACAGGGAGCTCCTACAATGAGCAGTTCTTC.

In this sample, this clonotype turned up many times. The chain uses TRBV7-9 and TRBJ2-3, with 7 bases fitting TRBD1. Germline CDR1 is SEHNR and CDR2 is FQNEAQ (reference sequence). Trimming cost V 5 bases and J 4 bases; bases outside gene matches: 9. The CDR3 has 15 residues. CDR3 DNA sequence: TGTGCCAGCAGCGCTAAGGGGGCTCAGGCAGATACGCAGTATTTT. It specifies CASSAKGAQADTQYF.

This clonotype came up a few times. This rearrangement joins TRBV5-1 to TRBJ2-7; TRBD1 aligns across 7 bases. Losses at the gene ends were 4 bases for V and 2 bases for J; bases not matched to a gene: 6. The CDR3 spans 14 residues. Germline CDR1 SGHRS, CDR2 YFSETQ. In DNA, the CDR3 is TGCGCCAGCAGCCCCGACGGGACAGCCTACGAGCAGTACTTC. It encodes CASSPDGTAYEQYF. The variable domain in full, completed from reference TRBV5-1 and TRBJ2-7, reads KAGVTQTPRYLIKTRGQQVTLSCSPISGHRSVSWYQQTPGQGLQFLFEYFSETQRNKGNFPGRFSGRQFSNSRSEMNVSTLELGDSALYLCASSPDGTAYEQYFGPGTRLTVT.

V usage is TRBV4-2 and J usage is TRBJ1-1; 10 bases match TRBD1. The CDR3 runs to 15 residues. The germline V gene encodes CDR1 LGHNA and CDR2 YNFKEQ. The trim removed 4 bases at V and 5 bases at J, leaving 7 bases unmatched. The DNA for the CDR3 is TGTGCCAGCAGCCTAACGGACAGGGGGAATACTGAAGCTTTCTTT. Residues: CASSLTDRGNTEAFF.

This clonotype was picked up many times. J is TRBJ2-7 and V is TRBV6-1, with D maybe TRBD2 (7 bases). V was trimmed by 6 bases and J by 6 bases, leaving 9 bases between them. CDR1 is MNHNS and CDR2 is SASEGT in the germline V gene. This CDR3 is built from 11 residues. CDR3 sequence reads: CASSGGREQYF. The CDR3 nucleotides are TGTGCCAGCAGCGGGGGGCGCGAGCAGTACTTC.

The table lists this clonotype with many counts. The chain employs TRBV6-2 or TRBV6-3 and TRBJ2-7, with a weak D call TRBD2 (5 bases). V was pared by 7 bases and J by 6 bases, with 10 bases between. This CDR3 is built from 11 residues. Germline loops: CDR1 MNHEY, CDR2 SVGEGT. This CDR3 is CASNQGGEQYF. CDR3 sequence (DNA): TGTGCCAGCAACCAAGGAGGCGAGCAGTACTTC.

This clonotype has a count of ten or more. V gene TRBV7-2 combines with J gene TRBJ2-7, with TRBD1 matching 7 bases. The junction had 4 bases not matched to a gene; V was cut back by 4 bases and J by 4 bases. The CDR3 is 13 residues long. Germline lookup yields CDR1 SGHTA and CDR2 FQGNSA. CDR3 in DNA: TGTGCCAGCAGCTCCTACAGGGGTTACGAGCAGTACTTC. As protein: CASSSYRGYEQYF.

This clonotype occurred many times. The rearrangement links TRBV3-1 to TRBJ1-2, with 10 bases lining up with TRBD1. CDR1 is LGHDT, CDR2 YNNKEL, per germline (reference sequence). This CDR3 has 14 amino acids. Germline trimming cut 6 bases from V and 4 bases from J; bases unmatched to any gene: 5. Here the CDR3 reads CASSSGQGVYGYTF. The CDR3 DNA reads TGTGCCAGCAGTTCCGGACAGGGGGTCTATGGCTACACCTTC.

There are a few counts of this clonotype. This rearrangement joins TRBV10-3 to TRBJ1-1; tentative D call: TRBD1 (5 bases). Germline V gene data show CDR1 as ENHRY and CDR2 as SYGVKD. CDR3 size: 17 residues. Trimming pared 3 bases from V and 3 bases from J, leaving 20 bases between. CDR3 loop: CAISERGLGVRDTEAFF. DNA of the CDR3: TGTGCCATCAGTGAAAGGGGCTTGGGAGTGAGGGACACTGAAGCTTTCTTT.

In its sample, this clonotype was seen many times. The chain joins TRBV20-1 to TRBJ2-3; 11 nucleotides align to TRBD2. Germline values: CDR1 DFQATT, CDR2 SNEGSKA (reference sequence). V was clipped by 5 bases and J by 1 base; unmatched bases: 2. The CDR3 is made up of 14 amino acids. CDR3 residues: CSADSGRGTDTQYF. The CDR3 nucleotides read TGCAGTGCTGATAGCGGGAGGGGCACAGATACGCAGTATTTT.

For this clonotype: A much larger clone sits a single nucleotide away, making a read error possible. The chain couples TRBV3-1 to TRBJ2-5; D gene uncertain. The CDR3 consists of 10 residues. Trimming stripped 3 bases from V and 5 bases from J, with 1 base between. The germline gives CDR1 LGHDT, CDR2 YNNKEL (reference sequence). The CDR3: CASSHETQYF. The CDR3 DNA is TGTGCCAGCAGCCACGAGACCCAGTACTTC.

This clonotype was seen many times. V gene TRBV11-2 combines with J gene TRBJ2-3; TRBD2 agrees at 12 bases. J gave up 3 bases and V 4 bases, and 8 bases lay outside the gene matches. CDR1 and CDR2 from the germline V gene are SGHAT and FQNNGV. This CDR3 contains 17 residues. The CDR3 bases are TGTGCCAGCAGCTCTAGCCGGACTAGCGGGGCGACAGATACGCAGTATTTT. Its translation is CASSSSRTSGATDTQYF. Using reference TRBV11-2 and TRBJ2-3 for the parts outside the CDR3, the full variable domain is EAGVAQSPRYKIIEKRQSVAFWCNPISGHATLYWYQQILGQGPKLLIQFQNNGVVDDSQLPKDRFSAERLKGVDSTLKIQPAKLEDSAVYLCASSSSRTSGATDTQYFGPGTRLTVL.

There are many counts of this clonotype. The CDR3 sequence: CASSQNSGLGGIQYF. The CDR3 DNA sequence: TGTGCCAGCAGCCAGAATTCTGGGTTGGGGGGCATTCAGTACTTC. The gene calls are TRBV13 and TRBJ2-4; possible D gene TRBD2, 6 bases. Trimming cost V 5 bases and J 9 bases, with 20 bases left between them. The CDR3 runs to 15 residues. From germline, CDR1 is PRHDT and CDR2 FYEKMQ (reference sequence).

The CDR3 region has the DNA TGTGCCAGCAGGCTAGACAGCTCTGGAAACACCATATATTTT. Protein product: CASRLDSSGNTIYF. This sequence joins TRBV6-1 and TRBJ1-3; a weak D match, TRBD1 (5 bases). This CDR3 contains 14 residues. Trimming pared 6 bases from V and 0 bases from J, leaving 9 bases between. Germline V gene data show CDR1 as MNHNS and CDR2 as SASEGT.

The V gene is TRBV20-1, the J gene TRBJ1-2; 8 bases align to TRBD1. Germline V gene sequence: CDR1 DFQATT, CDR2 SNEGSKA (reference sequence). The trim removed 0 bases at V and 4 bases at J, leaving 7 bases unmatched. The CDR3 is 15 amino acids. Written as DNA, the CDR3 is TGCAGTGCTAGAGACCCCGGACAGGGAATCTATGGCTACACCTTC. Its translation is CSARDPGQGIYGYTF.

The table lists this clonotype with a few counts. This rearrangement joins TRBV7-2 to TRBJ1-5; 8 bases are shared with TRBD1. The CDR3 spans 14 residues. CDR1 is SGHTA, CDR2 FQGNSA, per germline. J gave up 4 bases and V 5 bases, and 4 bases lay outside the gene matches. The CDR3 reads CASSRTGKNQPQHF. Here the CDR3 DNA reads TGTGCCAGCAGCCGGACAGGGAAAAATCAGCCCCAGCATTTT.

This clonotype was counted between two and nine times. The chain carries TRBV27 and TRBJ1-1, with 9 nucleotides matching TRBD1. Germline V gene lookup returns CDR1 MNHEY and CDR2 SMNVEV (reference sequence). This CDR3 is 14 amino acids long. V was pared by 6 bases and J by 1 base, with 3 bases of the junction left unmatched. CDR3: CASRLGQGNTEAFF. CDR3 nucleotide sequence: TGTGCCAGCAGATTGGGACAGGGGAACACTGAAGCTTTCTTT.

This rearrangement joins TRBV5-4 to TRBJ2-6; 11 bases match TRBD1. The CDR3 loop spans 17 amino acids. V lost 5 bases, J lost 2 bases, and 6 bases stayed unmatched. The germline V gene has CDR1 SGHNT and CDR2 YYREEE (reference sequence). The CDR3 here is CASSSPGQGAGANVLTF. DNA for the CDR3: TGTGCCAGCAGTTCCCCGGGACAGGGGGCTGGGGCCAACGTCCTGACTTTC.